This TCR beta chain was retrieved from a study of cytomegalovirus exposure and HLA in healthy donors. Findings of the study overall: There were some public TCRs occurring in many donors, but most TCR sequences were rare. Prior analysis indicated that the majority of TCR beta V segments exhibited productivity approximately 90% or approximately 30% of the time.

In regard to this clone: Its specificity is not known.

Germline CDR1 reads KGHSH; CDR2 reads LQKENI. This CDR3 contains 13 residues. The ends lost 3 bases at V and 8 bases at J; junction bases unmatched: 5. Use of 60 Vbeta and 13 Jbeta primers characterized the PCR. Here immunoSEQ multiplex PCR was the method, and the copy in TCRdb shows in-frame clones only, minus some. The sample yields 75,000 to 95,000 clones, 70% to 80% seen once. The chain has TRBV18 and TRBJ1-1; 8 bases fit TRBD1. The clonotype was recovered from a man aged 50-59 years in good health and CMV-seronegative. The specimen was PBMCs. CDR3 sequence: CASSPFRGREAFF. CDR3 DNA sequence: TGTGCCAGCTCACCGTTCAGGGGGCGGGAAGCTTTCTTT. Complete variable domain (other parts from reference TRBV18 and TRBJ1-1): NAGVMQNPRHLVRRRGQEARLRCSPMKGHSHVYWYRQLPEEGLKFMVYLQKENIIDESGMPKERFSAEFPKEGPSILRIQQVVRGDSAAYFCASSPFRGREAFFGQGTRLTVV.